This T cell receptor (beta chain) came from a study of radiotherapy plus CTLA-4 blockade in lung cancer. The V gene's germline CDR1 is MNHEY and CDR2 SVGAGI. There are 15 residues in the CDR3. Trimming removed 0 bases at V and 7 bases at J, with 16 bases between. Patients with chemo-refractory metastatic non-small-cell lung cancer received focal radiation plus CTLA-4 blockade with ipilimumab. Here immunoSEQ multiplex PCR was the method, and the copy in TCRdb shows in-frame clones only, minus some. The data show 45,000 or so clones, 70% to 75% seen once. Findings of the study overall: The best predictor of response was reported to be early blood T cell clone dynamics, with interferon-beta.

With regard to this clone: What it binds is unknown.

The rearrangement uses TRBV6-5 and TRBJ2-7; D is uncertain. Sample: peripheral blood, taken from a patient treated with radiotherapy plus ipilimumab. This TCR was sampled from a human donor with non-small cell lung cancer who had a complete response to radiotherapy plus ipilimumab. In nucleotides, the CDR3 is TGTGCCAGCAGTTACTCTGCTCAACCTCACTTTGAGCAGTACTTC. Amino acid sequence: CASSYSAQPHFEQYF.